This TCR beta chain was observed in a study of T cell repertoires in cytomegalovirus infection. Overall study context: Both CMV infection and a matching HLA type were indicated by public TCR beta signatures. Study-wide results and limits: Predominance within the ex vivo response was attributable to HLA-C-restricted CMV-specific TCR beta clonotypes. Cumulative public TCR beta family frequency identified carriers of CMV plus the relevant HLA.

Germline CDR1 reads SGHTA; CDR2 reads FQGNSA. The CDR3 consists of 11 residues. J was trimmed by 7 bases and V by 4 bases; bases with no gene match: 0. There are many counts of this clonotype. Its antigen is unknown. TCRdb used MiXCR to reprocess the reads, holding one entry per CDR3 protein. The data show around 530,000 distinct CDR3 sequences, about 15% seen once. The sequence was obtained from a human donor in good health (CMV status not recorded). Some clones in this sample may be carry-over from other donors' samples. Material: CD8+ T cells from PBMCs. V usage is TRBV7-2 and J usage is TRBJ2-7, with 8 bases lining up with TRBD1. Here the CDR3 reads CASSWTGEQYF. The CDR3 DNA sequence: TGTGCCAGCAGCTGGACAGGGGAGCAGTACTTC.